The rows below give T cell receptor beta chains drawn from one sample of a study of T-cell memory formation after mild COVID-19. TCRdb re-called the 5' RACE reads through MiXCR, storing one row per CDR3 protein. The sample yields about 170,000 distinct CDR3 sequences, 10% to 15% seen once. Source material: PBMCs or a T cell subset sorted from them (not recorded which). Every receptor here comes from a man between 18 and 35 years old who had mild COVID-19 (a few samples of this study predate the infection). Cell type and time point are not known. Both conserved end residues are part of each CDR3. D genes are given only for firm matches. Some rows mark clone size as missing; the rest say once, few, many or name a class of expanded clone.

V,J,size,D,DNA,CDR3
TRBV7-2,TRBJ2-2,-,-,TGTGCCAGCAGCTTAGCGGCGTTTTTATCCGGGGGAGGTGGCGGGGAGCTGTTTTTT,CASSLAAFLSGGGGGELFF
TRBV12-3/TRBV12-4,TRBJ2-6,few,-,TGTGCCAGCAGTTTTCACTCTGGGGCCAACGTCCTGACTTTC,CASSFHSGANVLTF
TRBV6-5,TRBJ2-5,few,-,TGTGCCAGCGATTCAGATCCCCCGGCGACAGGCCCGCGGGGCACAAGAGAGACCCAGTACTTC,CASDSDPPATGPRGTRETQYF
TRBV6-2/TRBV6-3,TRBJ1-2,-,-,TGTGCCAGCAGCACCTCGGGCGACACCAACTATGGCTACACCTTC,CASSTSGDTNYGYTF
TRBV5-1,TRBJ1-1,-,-,TGCGCCAGCAACCCCGTCGGGGGAGGGGTCACTGAAGCTTTCTTT,CASNPVGGGVTEAFF
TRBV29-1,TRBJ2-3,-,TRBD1,TGCAGCGCCCGGACAGGGGGTTCCACAGATACGCAGTATTTT,CSARTGGSTDTQYF
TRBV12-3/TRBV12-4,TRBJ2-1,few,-,TGTGCCAGCAGTGCCGAAGGGGTAGAGAAGGGGTTCTTC,CASSAEGVEKGFF
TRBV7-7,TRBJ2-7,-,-,TGTGCCAGCAGCTTAAGACAGGGCGGGGGCGAGCAGTACTTC,CASSLRQGGGEQYF
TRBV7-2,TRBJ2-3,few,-,TGTGCCAGCAGCTTACAGGGCGCCGCAGATACGCAGTATTTT,CASSLQGAADTQYF
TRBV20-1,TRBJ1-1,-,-,TGCAGTGCTGGCCGGGGGAGAAAGAACACTGAAGCTTTCTTT,CSAGRGRKNTEAFF
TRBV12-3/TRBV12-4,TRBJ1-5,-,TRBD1,TGTGCCAGCAGTTCACAACAGGGGGATCAGCCCCAGCATTTT,CASSSQQGDQPQHF
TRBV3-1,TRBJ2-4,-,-,TGTGCCAGCAGCCAAGGGAGAGGGTTTGACATTCAGTACTTC,CASSQGRGFDIQYF
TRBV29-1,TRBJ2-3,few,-,TGCAGTGTCGCGGCTACAGATACGCAGTATTTT,CSVAATDTQYF
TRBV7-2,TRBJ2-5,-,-,TGTGCCAGCAGCTACACGACAGGGAGGTTTCAAGAGACCCAGTACTTC,CASSYTTGRFQETQYF
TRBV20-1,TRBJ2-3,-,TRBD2,TGCAGTGCCGGGGGGGTGGGGGCAGATACGCAGTATTTT,CSAGGVGADTQYF
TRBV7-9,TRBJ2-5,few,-,TGTGCCAGCAGCTTCTCCAGCCCCCAAGAGACCCAGTACTTC,CASSFSSPQETQYF
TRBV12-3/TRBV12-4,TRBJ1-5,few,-,TGTGCCAGCAGTTTAGTAGGCAGGCCCCAGCATTTT,CASSLVGRPQHF
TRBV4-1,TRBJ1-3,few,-,TGCGCCAGCAGCCAAGGGCCGGCGTGGGTCAGGGCTAGTGGTGGAAACACCATATATTTT,CASSQGPAWVRASGGNTIYF
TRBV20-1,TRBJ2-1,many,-,TGCAGTGCGGCGACGGGACTCCCCTCCTACAATGAGCAGTTCTTC,CSAATGLPSYNEQFF
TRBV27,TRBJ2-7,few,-,TGTGCCAGCAGTTTAAGTCGCAGGACCTCCTACGAGCAGTACTTC,CASSLSRRTSYEQYF
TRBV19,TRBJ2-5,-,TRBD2,TGTGCCAGTAGTATAGGGACTAGTGCTTTGGGAGAGACCCAGTACTTC,CASSIGTSALGETQYF
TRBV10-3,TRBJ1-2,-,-,TGTGCCATCAGTGAGTCGTCGGGTCTACAGCCCTATGGCTACACCTTC,CAISESSGLQPYGYTF
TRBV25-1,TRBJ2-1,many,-,TGTGCCAGCAGTATGAGACTTACCCCGGCGGATGAGCAGTTCTTC,CASSMRLTPADEQFF
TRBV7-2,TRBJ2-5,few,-,TGTGCCAGCAGCTTAGGGGGCCCCCGAAGAGAGACCCAGTACTTC,CASSLGGPRRETQYF
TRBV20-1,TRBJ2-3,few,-,TGCAGTGCAAACGGGGGCGGGCCAGATACGCAGTATTTT,CSANGGGPDTQYF
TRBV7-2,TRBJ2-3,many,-,TGTGCCAGCAGCTTCGGGAGCACAGATACGCAGTATTTT,CASSFGSTDTQYF
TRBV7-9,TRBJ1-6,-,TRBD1,TGTGCCAGCAGACGGGACAGCACTTCACCCCTCCACTTT,CASRRDSTSPLHF
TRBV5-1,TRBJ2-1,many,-,TGCGCCAGCAGTTTCAGGGGACATATCGATGAGCAGTTCTTC,CASSFRGHIDEQFF
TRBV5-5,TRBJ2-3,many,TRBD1,TGTGCCAGCAAGAGAAACAGGGGAACAACAGATACGCAGTATTTT,CASKRNRGTTDTQYF
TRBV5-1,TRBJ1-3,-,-,TGCGCCAGCAGCTTGTCGTTCCGCACGGGAAACACCATATATTTT,CASSLSFRTGNTIYF
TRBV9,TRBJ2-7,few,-,TGTGCCAGCAGCCCCGGGATCTCCTACGAGCAGTACTTC,CASSPGISYEQYF
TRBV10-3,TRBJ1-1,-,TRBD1,TGTGCCATCAGTGAATTCTCTGGGACAGTCCAAAAGGAAGCTTTCTTT,CAISEFSGTVQKEAFF
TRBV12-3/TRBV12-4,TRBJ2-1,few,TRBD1,TGTGCCAGCAGCTCACGATCCGAGGGGGCATGGCAGTTCTTC,CASSSRSEGAWQFF
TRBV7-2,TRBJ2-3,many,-,TGTGCCAGCAGCTTAGCAGGGTATGCGCAGTATTTT,CASSLAGYAQYF
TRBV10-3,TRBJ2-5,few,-,TGTGCCATCAGTGAATCTGGGGACGAGACCCAGTACTTC,CAISESGDETQYF
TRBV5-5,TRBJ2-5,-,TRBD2,TGTGCCAGCAGCTTTCGCGGGGGTCAAGAGACCCAGTACTTC,CASSFRGGQETQYF
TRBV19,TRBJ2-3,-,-,TGTGCCAGTACCCCCAGGGCACTCACAGATACGCAGTATTTT,CASTPRALTDTQYF
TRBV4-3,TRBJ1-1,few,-,TGCGCCAGCAGCCAAGATACAGAAAGAAGGAGAACTGAAGCTTTCTTT,CASSQDTERRRTEAFF
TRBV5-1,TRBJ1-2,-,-,TGCGCCAGCAGCTTAGGGGAACACTATGGCTACACCTTC,CASSLGEHYGYTF
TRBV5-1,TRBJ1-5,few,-,TGCGCCAGCAGCCTGGGCAGGGGAGATAGCAATCAGCCCCAGCATTTT,CASSLGRGDSNQPQHF
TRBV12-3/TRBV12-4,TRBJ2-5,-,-,TGTGCCAGCAGTTTTTCGGGGTTGGGAGAGACCCAGTACTTC,CASSFSGLGETQYF
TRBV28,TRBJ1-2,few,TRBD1,TGTGCCAGCAGTTTATATCGACAGGGATGGGGCTACACCTTC,CASSLYRQGWGYTF
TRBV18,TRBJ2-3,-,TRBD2,TGTGCCAGCTCACCACCCCGGCTAGCGGGCACAGATACGCAGTATTTT,CASSPPRLAGTDTQYF
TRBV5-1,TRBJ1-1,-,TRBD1,TGCGCCAGCAGCACTGACAGGGTAAGCACTGAAGCTTTCTTT,CASSTDRVSTEAFF
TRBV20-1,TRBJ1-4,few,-,TGCAGTGCTAGAGATGTGGTGGGTGGTGAAAAACTGTTTTTT,CSARDVVGGEKLFF
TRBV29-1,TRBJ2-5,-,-,TGCAGCGTTGACAGCGGGTTGGAGACCCAGTACTTC,CSVDSGLETQYF